This record concerns one TCR beta chain sequence. Its antigen is undetermined. This specimen comes from a study of OX40 agonist ivuxolimab in advanced cancers. On the study more broadly: All patients had ivuxolimab intravenously every 2 weeks at 0.01 to 10 mg/kg.

Study conclusions and caveats: Several nonresponders also turned out to have low normalized T-cell clonal expansion.

A history of autoimmune disease or systemic immunosuppression excluded patients. Blood specimens came from baseline, cycle 4 day 1, and cycle 7 day 1. CDR1 MNHEY and CDR2 SVGAGI come from the germline V gene. With 6 bases removed from V and 2 bases from J, the gap between germline ends came to 5 bases. This CDR3 contains 11 residues. The assay was immunoSEQ multiplex PCR, and TCRdb's table has in-frame clones only and misses some. Of about 83,000 clones listed, over 75% were seen once; the top ten hold 0.5% to 0.85%. Specimen: CD4+ or CD8+ T cells sorted from blood, collected in a trial of the OX40 agonist ivuxolimab. The receptor was isolated from an adult with an advanced solid tumor such as melanoma, head and neck, liver or kidney cancer. The chain combines TRBV6-5 with TRBJ2-7; possibly TRBD1 for D (5 bases). CDR3 in DNA: TGTGCCAGCAGGGGGCCCTACGAGCAGTACTTC. Its protein product is CASRGPYEQYF.